The clone carrying this T cell receptor (beta chain) was seen a few times. What it binds is not known. TCRdb's copy holds only in-frame clones and misses some; the assay was immunoSEQ multiplex PCR. In the table there are about 37,000 clones, approximately 90% of which are singletons. This entry belongs to a study of OX40 agonist ivuxolimab in advanced cancers. About the study: Hepatocellular carcinoma, melanoma, renal cell or head and neck cancer occurred in dose-escalation patients. Overall study findings and caveats: Average numbers of expanded clones were greater in CD8+ T cells than in CD4+. With doses of 0.1 to 3.0 mg/kg, CD4+ and CD8+ blood T cells had undergone clonal expansion by week 6.

Trimming removed 4 bases from V and 5 bases from J, with 18 bases in between. The CDR3 length is 15 residues. Per germline, CDR1 SGHDT and CDR2 YYEEEE. Patients with a history of autoimmune disease or on systemic immunosuppression were excluded. The chain joins TRBV5-6 to TRBJ2-5; a possible D gene is TRBD2 (7 bases). This sample comprised CD4+ or CD8+ T cells sorted from blood, obtained in a trial of the OX40 agonist ivuxolimab. The sequence came from an adult with an advanced solid tumor such as melanoma, head and neck, liver or kidney cancer. The CDR3 is CASSKQGPGGETQYF. CDR3 nucleotide sequence: TGTGCCAGCAGCAAACAGGGTCCCGGGGGGGAGACCCAGTACTTC.